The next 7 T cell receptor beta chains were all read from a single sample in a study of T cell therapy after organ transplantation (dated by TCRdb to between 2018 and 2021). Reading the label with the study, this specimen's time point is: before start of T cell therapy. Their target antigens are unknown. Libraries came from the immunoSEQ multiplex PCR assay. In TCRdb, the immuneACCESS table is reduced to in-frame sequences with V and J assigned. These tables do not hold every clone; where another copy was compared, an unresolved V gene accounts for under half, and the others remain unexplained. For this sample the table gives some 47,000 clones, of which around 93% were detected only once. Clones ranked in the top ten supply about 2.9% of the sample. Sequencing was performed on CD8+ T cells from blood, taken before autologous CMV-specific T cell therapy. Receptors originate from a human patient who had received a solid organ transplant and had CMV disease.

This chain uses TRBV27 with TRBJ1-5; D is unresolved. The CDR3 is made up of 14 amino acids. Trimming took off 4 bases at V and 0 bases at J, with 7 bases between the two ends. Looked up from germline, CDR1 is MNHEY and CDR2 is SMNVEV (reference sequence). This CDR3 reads CASSSEYSNQPQHF. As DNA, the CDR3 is TGTGCCAGCAGTTCAGAGTATAGCAATCAGCCCCAGCATTTT.

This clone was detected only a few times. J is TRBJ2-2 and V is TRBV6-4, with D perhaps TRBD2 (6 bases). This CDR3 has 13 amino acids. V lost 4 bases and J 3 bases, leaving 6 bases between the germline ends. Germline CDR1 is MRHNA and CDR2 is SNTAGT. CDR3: CASSAGDTGELFF. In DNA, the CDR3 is TGTGCCAGCAGTGCGGGAGACACCGGGGAGCTGTTTTTT.

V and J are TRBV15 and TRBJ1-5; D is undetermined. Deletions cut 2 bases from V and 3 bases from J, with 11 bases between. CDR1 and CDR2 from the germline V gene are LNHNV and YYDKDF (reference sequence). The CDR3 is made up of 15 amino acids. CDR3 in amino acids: CATSRHGGPNQPQHF. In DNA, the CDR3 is TGTGCCACCAGCAGACACGGCGGTCCCAATCAGCCCCAGCATTTT.

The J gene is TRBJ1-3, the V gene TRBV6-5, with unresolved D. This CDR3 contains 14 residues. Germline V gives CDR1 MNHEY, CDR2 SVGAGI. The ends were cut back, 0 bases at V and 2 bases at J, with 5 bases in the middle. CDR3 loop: CASSYSTTGNTIYF. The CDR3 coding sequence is TGTGCCAGCAGTTACTCGACGACTGGAAACACCATATATTTT.

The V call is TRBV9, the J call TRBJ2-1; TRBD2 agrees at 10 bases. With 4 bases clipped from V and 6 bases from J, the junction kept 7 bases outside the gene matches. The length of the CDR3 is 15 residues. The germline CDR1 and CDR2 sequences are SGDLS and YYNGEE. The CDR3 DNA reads TGTGCCAGCAGCACAAGCGGGAGGGGTCGCAATGAGCAGTTCTTC. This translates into CASSTSGRGRNEQFF.

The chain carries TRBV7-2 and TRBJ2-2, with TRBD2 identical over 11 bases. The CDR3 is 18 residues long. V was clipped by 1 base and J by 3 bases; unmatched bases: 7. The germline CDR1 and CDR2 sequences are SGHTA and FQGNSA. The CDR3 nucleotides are TGTGCCAGCAGCTTAGGTATCGTTAGCGGGAGGGACACCGGGGAGCTGTTTTTT. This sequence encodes CASSLGIVSGRDTGELFF. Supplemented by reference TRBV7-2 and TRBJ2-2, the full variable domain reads GAGVSQSPSNKVTEKGKDVELRCDPISGHTALYWYRQSLGQGLEFLIYFQGNSAPDKSGLPSDRFSAERTGGSVSTLTIQRTQQEDSAVYLCASSLGIVSGRDTGELFFGEGSRLTVL.

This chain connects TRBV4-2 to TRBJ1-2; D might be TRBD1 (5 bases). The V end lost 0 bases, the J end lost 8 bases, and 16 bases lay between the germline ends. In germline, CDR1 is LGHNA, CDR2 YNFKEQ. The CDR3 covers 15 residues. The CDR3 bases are TGTGCCAGCAGCCAAGACCTAACAGGCGATTGGGGCTACACCTTC. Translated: CASSQDLTGDWGYTF.